This T cell receptor (beta chain) was recorded in a study of breast tumors, draining lymph nodes, adjacent tissues. TCRdb re-called the multiplex PCR reads through MiXCR, storing one row per CDR3 protein. The sample lists fewer than 90,000 distinct CDR3 sequences; approximately 28% were seen once. The lymph nodes were axillary draining lymph nodes from breast cancer patients. Comments on this clonotype: Mismatch with germline at one junction end may stem from a read error.

Germline lookup yields CDR1 SGDLS and CDR2 YYNGEE. The CDR3 is 16 amino acids. J is TRBJ2-7 and V is TRBV9; 8 nucleotides agree with TRBD1. The specimen sequenced was axillary lymph node tissue. This TCR came from a female donor with breast cancer. Some clones in this sample may be carry-over from other donors' samples. The CDR3 is CASSVEGTGVPYAQYF. In DNA, the CDR3 is TGTGCCAGCAGCGTAGAGGGGACAGGCGTTCCCTACGCGCAGTACTTC.